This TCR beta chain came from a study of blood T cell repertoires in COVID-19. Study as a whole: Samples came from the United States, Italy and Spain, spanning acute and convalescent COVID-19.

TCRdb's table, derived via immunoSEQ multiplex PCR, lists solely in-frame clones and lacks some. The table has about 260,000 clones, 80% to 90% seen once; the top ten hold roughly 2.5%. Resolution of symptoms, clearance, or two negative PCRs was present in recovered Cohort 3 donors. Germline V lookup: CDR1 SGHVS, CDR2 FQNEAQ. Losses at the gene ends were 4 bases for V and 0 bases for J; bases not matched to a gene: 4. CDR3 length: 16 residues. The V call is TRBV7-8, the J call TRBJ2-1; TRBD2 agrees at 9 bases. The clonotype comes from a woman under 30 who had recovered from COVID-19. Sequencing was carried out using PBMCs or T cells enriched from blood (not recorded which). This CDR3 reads CASSWSGGSSYNEQFF. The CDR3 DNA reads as TGTGCCAGCAGCTGGAGCGGGGGGAGCTCCTACAATGAGCAGTTCTTC. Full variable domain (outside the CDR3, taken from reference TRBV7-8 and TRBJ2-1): GAGVSQSPRYKVAKRGQDVALRCDPISGHVSLFWYQQALGQGPEFLTYFQNEAQLDKSGLPSDRFFAERPEGSVSTLKIQRTQQEDSAVYLCASSWSGGSSYNEQFFGPGTRLTVL.